These 21 T cell receptor beta chains share one sample of origin, sequenced in a study of T cells in localized non-small cell lung cancer. This table comes from immunoSEQ multiplex PCR, and its TCRdb copy is limited to in-frame clones, with some not included. The table lists roughly 1,700 clones, approximately 19% of them singletons. The sequencing here drew on normal lung tissue next to the tumor, taken before any cancer treatment. These receptors were collected from a man aged 40 to 70 with stage II squamous cell lung carcinoma.

By share, this clone counts as medium-sized. The chain carries TRBV4-1 and TRBJ2-2; 9 bases are shared with TRBD1. Per germline, CDR1 MGHRA and CDR2 YSYEKL. The CDR3 length is 18 residues. V trimming: 4 bases; J trimming: 7 bases; junction bases outside the gene matches: 16. CDR3 region: CASSLRGGQGISLGELFF. The CDR3 bases are TGCGCCAGCAGCCTCAGGGGCGGACAGGGGATCTCCCTCGGGGAGCTGTTTTTT.

The CDR3, as DNA: TGCGCCAGCAAAATAGCGGGGGGGCCGAACAATGAGCAGTTCTTC. It codes for CASKIAGGPNNEQFF. The V call is TRBV10-2, the J call TRBJ2-1; TRBD2 matches 11 bases. Germline CDR1 WSHSY, CDR2 SAAADI. This CDR3 is 15 amino acids long. The J segment lost 5 bases and the V segment lost 7 bases, leaving 7 bases of the junction unmatched.

This chain joins TRBV18 and TRBJ2-7, with D uncertain. The CDR3 consists of 15 residues. Trimming shortened V by 2 bases and J by 1 base, and 12 bases separated the two germline ends. Germline CDR1 and CDR2: KGHSH and LQKENI. This CDR3 is CASSPVRARSYEQYF. The CDR3 region has the DNA TGTGCCAGCTCACCAGTACGAGCCCGTTCCTACGAGCAGTACTTC.

This clone was seen a handful of times. This chain uses TRBV6-8 with TRBJ1-5, with D possibly TRBD1 on 6 matching bases. Germline V gene data show CDR1 as MNHGY and CDR2 as SAAAGT. With 7 bases removed from V and 0 bases from J, the gap between germline ends came to 16 bases. The CDR3 totals 16 residues. CDR3 DNA sequence: TGTGCCAGCATCTCTAATGGACAGTATAGCAATCAGCCCCAGCATTTT. Its translation: CASISNGQYSNQPQHF.

At least ten counts were recorded for this clone. The chain carries TRBV11-3 and TRBJ2-1; D is possibly TRBD2 (7 bases). This CDR3 contains 15 residues. Per the germline V gene, CDR1 is SGHNT and CDR2 is YENEEA. V was cut by 3 bases and J by 12 bases, with 21 bases left in between. For the CDR3, the DNA is TGTGCCAGCAGCTTCCAACCTGTGGTGGGAGGGGGGCAGTTCTTC. This sequence encodes CASSFQPVVGGGQFF.

The DNA for the CDR3 is TGTGCCAGCAGCGCGGGGGGCTGGGTGAGCACAGATACGCAGTATTTT. This gives the protein CASSAGGWVSTDTQYF. The chain recombines TRBV9 with TRBJ2-3; TRBD2 might be the D (7 bases). Trimming removed 3 bases from V and 0 bases from J, with 14 bases in between. The CDR3 runs to 16 residues. Germline V gene sequence: CDR1 SGDLS, CDR2 YYNGEE.

In its sample, this clone was seen a few times. The chain has TRBV28 and TRBJ2-2; 9 nucleotides align to TRBD2. V gave up 3 bases and J gave up 3 bases; unmatched junction bases: 23. CDR3 length equals 22 residues. Germline V gene sequence: CDR1 MDHEN, CDR2 SYDVKM. This chain's CDR3 is CASSFGPPPGLAGNEYTGELFF. CDR3 nucleotides: TGTGCCAGCAGTTTTGGACCCCCTCCGGGTCTAGCGGGAAACGAGTACACCGGGGAGCTGTTTTTT.

The V gene is TRBV19, the J gene TRBJ2-4; D is possibly TRBD2 (6 bases). V lost 3 bases and J 1 base, leaving 7 bases between the germline ends. Germline CDR1 reads LNHDA; CDR2 reads SQIVND (reference sequence). This CDR3 has 14 residues. CDR3 sequence: CASSMSGAKNIQYF. The CDR3 DNA follows: TGTGCCAGTAGTATGAGCGGGGCCAAAAACATTCAGTACTTC.

This clone was observed a few times. The J gene is TRBJ1-4, the V gene TRBV6-8; maybe TRBD1 (5 bases). Trimming took off 6 bases at V and 0 bases at J, with 23 bases between the two ends. Germline V gene sequence: CDR1 MNHGY, CDR2 SAAAGT. The CDR3 contains 19 residues. The CDR3 region has the DNA TGTGCCAGCAGCCGAACGACAGATTCCCGCCCAGCAACTAATGAAAAACTGTTTTTT. Protein product: CASSRTTDSRPATNEKLFF.

The V and J genes are TRBV29-1 and TRBJ2-1; no definite D call. V lost 0 bases, J lost 4 bases, and 16 bases lay in between. The CDR3 contains 16 residues. The germline gives CDR1 SQVTM, CDR2 ANQGSEA. The CDR3 nucleotides are TGCAGCGTTGAAGACAACGGACGGCAAACTTACAATGAGCAGTTCTTC. Amino acids: CSVEDNGRQTYNEQFF.

The chain employs TRBV6-8 and TRBJ1-4; D remains unclear. Germline V gives CDR1 MNHGY, CDR2 SAAAGT. The CDR3 runs to 16 residues. V shed 4 bases and J shed 0 bases, with 12 bases lying between them. The CDR3 DNA reads TGTGCCAGCAGTTCAACAATGCTGACAACTAATGAAAAACTGTTTTTT. Its translation is CASSSTMLTTNEKLFF.

This clone was detected only a few times. V usage is TRBV23-1 and J usage is TRBJ2-3; 7 bases map to TRBD1. TRBV23-1 is assigned to the ORF class and has an uncertain function. This CDR3 spans 15 amino acids. V lost 6 bases to trimming and J lost 4 bases; unmatched junction nucleotides: 10. The CDR3 region has the DNA TGCGCCAGCAGCCAAGTTAGGGGGCGGCCAGATACGCAGTATTTT. It encodes CASSQVRGRPDTQYF.

Only a few counts were recorded for this clone. This rearrangement joins TRBV11-3 to TRBJ2-7, with TRBD2 matching 13 bases. From germline, CDR1 is SGHNT and CDR2 YENEEA. V trimming: 3 bases; J trimming: 12 bases; junction bases outside the gene matches: 8. The CDR3 runs to 14 residues. The CDR3 region is CASSFSGTSGIGYF. The CDR3 DNA follows: TGTGCCAGCAGCTTTTCTGGGACTAGCGGGATTGGGTACTTC.

V gene TRBV15 combines with J gene TRBJ2-6; D gene ambiguous. This CDR3 contains 16 residues. Trimming took off 0 bases at V and 2 bases at J, with 8 bases between the two ends. Germline V gene sequence: CDR1 LNHNV, CDR2 YYDKDF (reference sequence). CDR3 in DNA: TGTGCCACCAGCAGAGATAGCACTACTGGGGCCAACGTCCTGACTTTC. Encoded protein: CATSRDSTTGANVLTF.

V is TRBV18 and J is TRBJ1-3; no clear D gene. This CDR3 contains 17 residues. Germline V gives CDR1 KGHSH, CDR2 LQKENI. Trimming pared 1 base from V and 0 bases from J, leaving 13 bases between. CDR3 amino acids: CASSPQPDGLSGNTIYF. CDR3 DNA sequence: TGTGCCAGCTCACCACAACCGGACGGACTCTCTGGAAACACCATATATTTT.

This clone occurred a few times. The CDR3 is CASINSPGTGSSSYEQYF. The DNA of the CDR3 is TGTGCCAGCATTAATAGTCCCGGGACAGGGTCGAGCTCCTACGAGCAGTACTTC. This chain links TRBV6-8 with TRBJ2-7; 9 nucleotides match TRBD1. Germline V lookup: CDR1 MNHGY, CDR2 SAAAGT. The CDR3 has 18 residues. With V trimmed by 7 bases and J by 0 bases, 16 bases remained unmatched.

V gene TRBV9 combines with J gene TRBJ2-2, with D perhaps matching TRBD1 (5 bases). Trimming shortened V by 5 bases and J by 3 bases, and 11 bases separated the two germline ends. Germline V gives CDR1 SGDLS, CDR2 YYNGEE. This CDR3 has 14 residues. This CDR3 is CASSVQGDTGELFF. The CDR3 nucleotides are TGTGCCAGCAGTGTCCAAGGGGACACCGGGGAGCTGTTTTTT.

This clone was picked up a small number of times. The chain is built from TRBV6-8 and TRBJ1-1; 8 nucleotides line up with TRBD1. The germline V gene encodes CDR1 MNHGY and CDR2 SAAAGT. The CDR3 extends over 14 amino acids. V trimming: 7 bases; J trimming: 3 bases; junction bases outside the gene matches: 7. In DNA, the CDR3 is TGTGCCAGCACCCACAGGGGGGAAGACACTGAAGCTTTCTTT. Amino acid sequence: CASTHRGEDTEAFF.

The rearrangement joins TRBV5-1 to TRBJ1-4, with TRBD1 matching 7 bases. The J segment lost 5 bases and the V segment lost 1 base, leaving 8 bases of the junction unmatched. The CDR3 has 16 residues. The germline gives CDR1 SGHRS, CDR2 YFSETQ. CDR3 loop: CASSLWGDRVNEKLFF. The CDR3 coding sequence is TGCGCCAGCAGCTTGTGGGGGGACAGAGTAAATGAAAAACTGTTTTTT. The entire variable domain, with the rest obtained from reference TRBV5-1 and TRBJ1-4, is as follows: KAGVTQTPRYLIKTRGQQVTLSCSPISGHRSVSWYQQTPGQGLQFLFEYFSETQRNKGNFPGRFSGRQFSNSRSEMNVSTLELGDSALYLCASSLWGDRVNEKLFFGSGTQLSVL.

V usage is TRBV5-1 and J usage is TRBJ1-1; the D is unclear. Trimming removed 2 bases from V and 2 bases from J, with 10 bases in between. The CDR3 is 14 amino acids. CDR1 is SGHRS, CDR2 YFSETQ, per germline. CDR3 region: CASSLWASNTEAFF. CDR3 coding DNA: TGCGCCAGCAGCTTATGGGCATCCAACACTGAAGCTTTCTTT.

The chain links TRBV16 to TRBJ1-1; tentatively, D is TRBD1 (5 bases). This CDR3 is 14 amino acids long. Germline-derived CDR1 and CDR2 are KGHSY and FQNENV. V lost 4 bases, J lost 8 bases, and 17 bases lay in between. CDR3 protein: CASSLNRGGGEAFF. In nucleotides, the CDR3 is TGTGCCAGCAGCCTCAATCGTGGCGGGGGGGAAGCTTTCTTT.